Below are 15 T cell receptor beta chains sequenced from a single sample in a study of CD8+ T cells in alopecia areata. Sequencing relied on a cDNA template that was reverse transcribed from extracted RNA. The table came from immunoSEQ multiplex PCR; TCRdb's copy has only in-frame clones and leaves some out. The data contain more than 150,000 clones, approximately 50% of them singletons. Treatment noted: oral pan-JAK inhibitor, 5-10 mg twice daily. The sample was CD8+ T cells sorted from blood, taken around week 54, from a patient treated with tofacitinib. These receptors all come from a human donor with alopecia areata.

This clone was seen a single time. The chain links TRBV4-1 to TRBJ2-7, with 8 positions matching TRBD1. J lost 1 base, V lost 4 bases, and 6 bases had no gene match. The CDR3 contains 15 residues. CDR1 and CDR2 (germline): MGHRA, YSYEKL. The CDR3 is CASSLGQGASYEQYF. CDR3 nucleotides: TGCGCCAGCAGCCTTGGACAGGGAGCATCCTACGAGCAGTACTTC.

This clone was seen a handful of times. CDR3 protein: CASSSHEEVQYF. The CDR3 DNA sequence: TGTGCCAGCAGCTCCCACGAGGAGGTGCAGTACTTC. V gene TRBV5-4 combines with J gene TRBJ2-7; possible D gene TRBD2, 5 bases. Trimming pared 3 bases from V and 9 bases from J, leaving 13 bases between. The CDR3 extends over 12 amino acids. The V gene's germline CDR1 is SGHNT and CDR2 YYREEE (reference sequence).

The CDR3 DNA follows: TGTGCCAGCAGCACCTCGACAGGGTTGGGCGGCTACACCTTC. Its protein is CASSTSTGLGGYTF. The gene calls are TRBV9 and TRBJ1-2; 7 positions match TRBD1. This CDR3 is built from 14 residues. Germline V gives CDR1 SGDLS, CDR2 YYNGEE. The trim removed 4 bases at V and 8 bases at J, leaving 11 bases unmatched.

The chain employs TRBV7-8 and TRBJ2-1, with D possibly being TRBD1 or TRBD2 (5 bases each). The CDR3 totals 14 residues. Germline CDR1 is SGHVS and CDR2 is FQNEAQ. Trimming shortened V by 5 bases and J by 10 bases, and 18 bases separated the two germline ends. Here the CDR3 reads CASSLRDGVKEQFF. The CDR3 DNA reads TGTGCCAGCAGCCTCCGGGACGGAGTGAAGGAGCAGTTCTTC.

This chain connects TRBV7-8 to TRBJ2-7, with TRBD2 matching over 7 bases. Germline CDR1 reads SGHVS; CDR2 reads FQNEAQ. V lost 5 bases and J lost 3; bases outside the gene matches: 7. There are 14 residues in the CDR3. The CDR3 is CASSPWGGDYEQYF. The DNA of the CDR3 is TGTGCCAGCAGCCCCTGGGGAGGGGACTACGAGCAGTACTTC.

The CDR3 loop reads CASSYSGGFSYEQYF. The CDR3 DNA follows: TGTGCCAGCAGTTACTCAGGGGGATTCTCCTACGAGCAGTACTTC. The rearrangement joins TRBV6-6 to TRBJ2-7, with D possibly being TRBD1 (6 bases). Trimming stripped 0 bases from V and 0 bases from J, with 9 bases between. The length of the CDR3 is 15 residues. Germline-derived CDR1 and CDR2 are MNHNY and SVGAGI (reference sequence).

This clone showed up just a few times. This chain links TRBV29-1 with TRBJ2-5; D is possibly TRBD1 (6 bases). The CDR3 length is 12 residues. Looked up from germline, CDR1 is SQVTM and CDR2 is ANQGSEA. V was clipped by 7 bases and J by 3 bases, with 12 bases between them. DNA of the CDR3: TGCAGCGCTGGAAGGACAGAAGAGACCCAGTACTTC. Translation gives CSAGRTEETQYF.

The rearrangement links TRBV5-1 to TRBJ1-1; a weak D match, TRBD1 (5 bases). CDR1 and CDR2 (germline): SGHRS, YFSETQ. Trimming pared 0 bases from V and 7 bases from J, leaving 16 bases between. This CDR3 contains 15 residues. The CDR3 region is CASSLAEGRDDEAFF. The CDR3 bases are TGCGCCAGCAGCTTGGCCGAGGGGAGGGACGATGAAGCTTTCTTT.

Here the CDR3 reads CASSSTGVEQFF. Here the CDR3 DNA reads TGTGCCAGCAGTTCCACAGGGGTGGAGCAGTTCTTC. The chain uses TRBV6-5 and TRBJ2-1; TRBD1 aligns across 7 bases. From germline, CDR1 is MNHEY and CDR2 SVGAGI. This CDR3 has 12 residues. J gave up 10 bases and V 4 bases, and 4 bases lay outside the gene matches.

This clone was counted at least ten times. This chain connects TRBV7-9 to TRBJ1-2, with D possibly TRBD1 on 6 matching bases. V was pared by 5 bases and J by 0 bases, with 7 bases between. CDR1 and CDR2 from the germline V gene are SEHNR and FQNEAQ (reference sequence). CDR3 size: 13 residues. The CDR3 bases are TGTGCCAGCAGCGGGGGCGCTAACTATGGCTACACCTTC. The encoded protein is CASSGGANYGYTF.

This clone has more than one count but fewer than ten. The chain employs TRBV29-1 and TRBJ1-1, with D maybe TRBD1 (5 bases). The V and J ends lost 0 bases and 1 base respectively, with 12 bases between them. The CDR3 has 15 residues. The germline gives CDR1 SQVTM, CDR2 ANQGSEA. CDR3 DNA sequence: TGCAGCGTTGAAGATCCCGGGGCGAAGAACACTGAAGCTTTCTTT. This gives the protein CSVEDPGAKNTEAFF.

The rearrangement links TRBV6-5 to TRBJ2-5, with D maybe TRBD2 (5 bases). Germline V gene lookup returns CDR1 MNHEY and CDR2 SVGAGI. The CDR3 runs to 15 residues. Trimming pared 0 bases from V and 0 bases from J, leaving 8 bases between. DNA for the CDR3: TGTGCCAGCAGTTACTCGGCGGACTACCAAGAGACCCAGTACTTC. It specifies CASSYSADYQETQYF.

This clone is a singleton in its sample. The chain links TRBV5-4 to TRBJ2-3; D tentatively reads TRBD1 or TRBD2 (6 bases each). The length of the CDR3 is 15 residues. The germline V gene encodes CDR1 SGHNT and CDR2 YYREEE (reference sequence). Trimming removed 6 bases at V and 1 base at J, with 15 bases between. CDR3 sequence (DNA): TGTGCCAGCAACGTGGGGGGCCTCGGCACAGATACGCAGTATTTT. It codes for CASNVGGLGTDTQYF.

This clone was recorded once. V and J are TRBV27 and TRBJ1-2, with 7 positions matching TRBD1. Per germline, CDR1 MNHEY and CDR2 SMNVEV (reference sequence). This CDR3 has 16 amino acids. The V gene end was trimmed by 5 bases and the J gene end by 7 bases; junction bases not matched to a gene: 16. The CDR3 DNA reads TGTGCCAGCAGTCTAGCCCCGACAGGGCCCGAGGGTGGCTACACCTTC. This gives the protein CASSLAPTGPEGGYTF.

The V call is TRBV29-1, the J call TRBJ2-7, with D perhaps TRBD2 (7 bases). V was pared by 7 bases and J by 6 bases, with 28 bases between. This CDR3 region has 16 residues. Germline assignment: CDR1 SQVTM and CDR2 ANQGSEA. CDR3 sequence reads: CSAWVRAGAFSVEQYF. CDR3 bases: TGCAGCGCCTGGGTCCGCGCGGGGGCGTTCTCTGTCGAGCAGTACTTC.